A selection of T cell receptor beta chains follows, all from one sample in a study of T cell repertoires in cytomegalovirus infection. MiXCR was run by TCRdb on the reads, yielding one entry per CDR3 protein. Among around 490,000 distinct CDR3 sequences listed, more than 20% were seen once. Material: PBMCs. The receptors stem from a human donor in good health (CMV status not recorded). Some clones in this sample may be carry-over from other donors' samples. Each CDR3 is given with its conserved first and last residue. Fields, in order: CDR3 length, clone size, D gene, J gene, V gene, CDR3 DNA, CDR3 protein. The D gene is left open where the match is weak. A clone size is listed for some rows: how often the clone was seen (once, few, many), or a class if it is expanded.

cdr3_length: 16; clone_size: few; d_call: NA; j_call: TRBJ1-1; v_call: TRBV18; cdr3_nt: TGTGCCAGCTCACGTTCCAGGGAGTTCATTCACACTGAAGCTTTCTTT; cdr3_aa: CASSRSREFIHTEAFF
cdr3_length: 15; clone_size: NA; d_call: TRBD1; j_call: TRBJ1-1; v_call: TRBV4-1; cdr3_nt: TGCGCCAGCAGCCAGGTGGTAGGAGGGGGCGCTGAAGCTTTCTTT; cdr3_aa: CASSQVVGGGAEAFF
cdr3_length: 14; clone_size: NA; d_call: NA; j_call: TRBJ1-3; v_call: TRBV19; cdr3_nt: TGTGCCAGTACTCCAGGGGCCTCTGGAAACACCATATATTTT; cdr3_aa: CASTPGASGNTIYF
cdr3_length: 13; clone_size: few; d_call: NA; j_call: TRBJ1-4; v_call: TRBV5-5; cdr3_nt: TGTGCCAGCAGCTTGGCCGTGGGGGAAAAACTGTTTTTT; cdr3_aa: CASSLAVGEKLFF
cdr3_length: 13; clone_size: NA; d_call: TRBD1; j_call: TRBJ1-6; v_call: TRBV7-9; cdr3_nt: TGTGCCAGCACGGACAGGGGGCAATCACCCCTCCACTTT; cdr3_aa: CASTDRGQSPLHF
cdr3_length: 12; clone_size: few; d_call: NA; j_call: TRBJ2-5; v_call: TRBV29-1; cdr3_nt: TGCAGCGCAGAATGGCAGCAAGAGACCCAGTACTTC; cdr3_aa: CSAEWQQETQYF
cdr3_length: 16; clone_size: few; d_call: TRBD1; j_call: TRBJ2-7; v_call: TRBV25-1; cdr3_nt: TGTGCCAGCAGCATCACGGGACAGGTAAATACCTACGAGCAGTACTTC; cdr3_aa: CASSITGQVNTYEQYF
cdr3_length: 13; clone_size: many; d_call: NA; j_call: TRBJ1-1; v_call: TRBV7-2; cdr3_nt: TGTGCCAGCAGCCCCGGTCATCCCGGTAGAGCTTTCTTT; cdr3_aa: CASSPGHPGRAFF
cdr3_length: 14; clone_size: few; d_call: TRBD1; j_call: TRBJ2-7; v_call: TRBV6-5; cdr3_nt: TGTGCCAGCAGTAAGACAGGGGTAGCTCACGAGCAGTACTTC; cdr3_aa: CASSKTGVAHEQYF
cdr3_length: 15; clone_size: NA; d_call: TRBD2; j_call: TRBJ2-3; v_call: TRBV6-5; cdr3_nt: TGTGCCAGCAGTGTCTCTAGCGGGATCACAGATACGCAGTATTTT; cdr3_aa: CASSVSSGITDTQYF
cdr3_length: 14; clone_size: few; d_call: TRBD1; j_call: TRBJ2-5; v_call: TRBV2; cdr3_nt: TGTGCCAGAGACCGGGGACAGGGCCAAGAGACCCAGTACTTC; cdr3_aa: CARDRGQGQETQYF
cdr3_length: 15; clone_size: NA; d_call: NA; j_call: TRBJ1-4; v_call: TRBV9; cdr3_nt: TGTGCCAGCAGCTCCGACAGAACAACTAATGAAAAACTGTTTTTT; cdr3_aa: CASSSDRTTNEKLFF
cdr3_length: 16; clone_size: NA; d_call: TRBD2; j_call: TRBJ2-1; v_call: TRBV27; cdr3_nt: TGTGCCAGCAGTTCTCCCCTGGGACTAGTCGGCTATGAGCAGTTCTTC; cdr3_aa: CASSSPLGLVGYEQFF
cdr3_length: 18; clone_size: few; d_call: NA; j_call: TRBJ2-5; v_call: TRBV7-2; cdr3_nt: TGTGCCAGCAGCTTAGGGGGTCGGGTTCGACGGGTCCAAGAGACCCAGTACTTC; cdr3_aa: CASSLGGRVRRVQETQYF
cdr3_length: 15; clone_size: NA; d_call: NA; j_call: TRBJ1-5; v_call: TRBV4-1; cdr3_nt: TGCGCCAGCAGCCAAGATGGGGGGAACAATCAGCCCCAGCATTTT; cdr3_aa: CASSQDGGNNQPQHF
cdr3_length: 13; clone_size: NA; d_call: TRBD1; j_call: TRBJ1-1; v_call: TRBV10-3; cdr3_nt: TGTGCCACCCAGGGACAGGGATATACTGAAGCTTTCTTT; cdr3_aa: CATQGQGYTEAFF
cdr3_length: 13; clone_size: once; d_call: NA; j_call: TRBJ2-3; v_call: TRBV29-1; cdr3_nt: TGCAGCGTTGATAGGGGGAGGGTGGATACGCAGTATTTT; cdr3_aa: CSVDRGRVDTQYF
cdr3_length: 16; clone_size: NA; d_call: NA; j_call: TRBJ1-2; v_call: TRBV18; cdr3_nt: TGTGCCAGCTCGCGGACGGAAGAGCAGCGTAACTATGGCTACACCTTC; cdr3_aa: CASSRTEEQRNYGYTF
cdr3_length: 16; clone_size: NA; d_call: TRBD2; j_call: TRBJ2-3; v_call: TRBV6-5; cdr3_nt: TGTGCCAGCAGCCGGGGTAGGCTAGCGGTAACAGATACGCAGTATTTT; cdr3_aa: CASSRGRLAVTDTQYF
cdr3_length: 16; clone_size: many; d_call: TRBD2; j_call: TRBJ2-1; v_call: TRBV7-2; cdr3_nt: TGTGCCAGCAGCTTACGTGGGACTAGCGGAAACAATGAGCAGTTCTTC; cdr3_aa: CASSLRGTSGNNEQFF
cdr3_length: 17; clone_size: few; d_call: NA; j_call: TRBJ1-5; v_call: TRBV6-1; cdr3_nt: TGTGCCAGCAGTGAAGCGGGGAGGGTCAAAAGCAATCAGCCCCAGCATTTT; cdr3_aa: CASSEAGRVKSNQPQHF
cdr3_length: 15; clone_size: NA; d_call: NA; j_call: TRBJ2-5; v_call: TRBV27; cdr3_nt: TGTGCCAGCAGCTCGACCGGGGGTTTGTGGGAGACCCAGTACTTC; cdr3_aa: CASSSTGGLWETQYF
cdr3_length: 15; clone_size: NA; d_call: NA; j_call: TRBJ2-1; v_call: TRBV6-5; cdr3_nt: TGTGCCAGCAGTTTGAGACCCATCTCCTACAATGAGCAGTTCTTC; cdr3_aa: CASSLRPISYNEQFF
cdr3_length: 16; clone_size: few; d_call: TRBD1; j_call: TRBJ2-1; v_call: TRBV28; cdr3_nt: TGTGCCAGCAGTTCGGTCCGGACAGGGGATGGGAATGAGCAGTTCTTC; cdr3_aa: CASSSVRTGDGNEQFF
cdr3_length: 15; clone_size: NA; d_call: NA; j_call: TRBJ1-6; v_call: TRBV7-9; cdr3_nt: TGTGCCAGCAGCTTAGTTGGGGACTATAATTCACCCCTCCACTTT; cdr3_aa: CASSLVGDYNSPLHF
cdr3_length: 12; clone_size: few; d_call: NA; j_call: TRBJ2-2; v_call: TRBV12-3/TRBV12-4; cdr3_nt: TGTGCCAGCAGGGGACGTTACGGGGAGCTGTTTTTT; cdr3_aa: CASRGRYGELFF